This entry concerns a single T cell receptor beta chain. The data belong to a study of blood T cell repertoires in COVID-19. For the study at large: The United States, Italy and Spain provided the acute and convalescent COVID-19 samples. PBMCs, B-cell-depleted T cells, or T cells were the source of the cDNA or gDNA that made up the material.

In the authors' methods: The authors estimated nucleated cell counts from reference gene primer amplification. Some clones are missing from TCRdb's copy, which holds only in-frame ones; the method was immunoSEQ multiplex PCR. V and J calls and clone size are given by that table; D and trimming were obtained from the DNA. The repertoire has 120,000 to 150,000 clones, 65% to 85% of them found once; the top ten carry about 8.6%. This clonotype originated in a man in his fifties with active or convalescent COVID-19. Sequenced input: peripheral blood.

The CDR3 bases are TGTGCCAGCAGCTCCTGGACAGGAGAGAACTATGGCTACACCTTC. Translation: CASSSWTGENYGYTF. The chain carries TRBV7-9 and TRBJ1-2; 7 nucleotides align to TRBD1. Germline V gene data show CDR1 as SEHNR and CDR2 as FQNEAQ (reference sequence). This CDR3 spans 15 amino acids. Trimming at V came to 4 bases and at J to 2 bases, leaving 7 bases not matched to a gene.